One sample yielded the 7 T cell receptor beta chains listed below, sequenced in a study of blood T cell repertoires in COVID-19. Repertoires were generated with immunoSEQ multiplex PCR, while TCRdb's copy carries only in-frame clones and drops some. The sample consists of about 290,000 clones, roughly 86% of them appearing once. The source material was peripheral blood. The receptors were gathered from a woman aged 30 to 39 with COVID-19, enrolled during active disease.

The genes are TRBV6-1 and TRBJ1-2; perhaps TRBD1 as D (5 bases). The V gene's germline CDR1 is MNHNS and CDR2 SASEGT. This CDR3 is built from 14 residues. V was clipped by 5 bases and J by 6 bases, with 16 bases between them. The CDR3 spells CASSSTGLIDGYTF. Written as DNA, the CDR3 is TGTGCCAGCAGTTCCACGGGACTGATTGATGGCTACACCTTC.

The V call is TRBV18, the J call TRBJ1-1; D possibly corresponds to TRBD1 (5 bases). CDR3 length equals 13 residues. Germline V gene data show CDR1 as KGHSH and CDR2 as LQKENI. The V gene lost 5 bases and the J gene lost 7 bases, with 14 bases spanning the gap. CDR3 amino acids: CASSRGLDNEAFF. The CDR3, as DNA: TGTGCCAGCTCAAGGGGACTCGACAATGAAGCTTTCTTT.

The V call is TRBV29-1, the J call TRBJ2-1; no clear D gene. Trimming stripped 4 bases from V and 5 bases from J, with 9 bases between. CDR1 is SQVTM, CDR2 ANQGSEA, per germline. The CDR3 is made up of 12 amino acids. CDR3 amino acids: CSVGRLDNEQFF. CDR3 sequence (DNA): TGCAGCGTTGGGCGACTGGACAATGAGCAGTTCTTC.

The rearrangement uses TRBV5-5 and TRBJ1-5; D unclear. The germline V gene encodes CDR1 SGHKS and CDR2 YYEKEE (reference sequence). V dropped 1 base and J dropped 5 bases, with 16 bases sitting between them. The CDR3 has 16 residues. In nucleotides, the CDR3 is TGTGCCAGCAGCTTGTGGTGGTCCCCCTCGGATCAGCCCCAGCATTTT. It encodes CASSLWWSPSDQPQHF.

This chain connects TRBV19 to TRBJ2-7; D ambiguous. The germline V gene has CDR1 LNHDA and CDR2 SQIVND (reference sequence). CDR3 size: 13 residues. V lost 5 bases to trimming and J lost 3 bases, with 11 bases between them. This CDR3 is CASSSRRFYEQYF. In DNA form, the CDR3 reads TGTGCCAGTAGTTCCCGGAGATTCTACGAGCAGTACTTC.

V is TRBV5-6 and J is TRBJ2-7; D perhaps matches TRBD1 (6 bases). Deletions cut 1 base from V and 0 bases from J, with 8 bases between. The CDR3 totals 14 residues. The germline V gene has CDR1 SGHDT and CDR2 YYEEEE. CDR3 DNA sequence: TGTGCCAGCAGCTTGACAGGGTTCTCCTACGAGCAGTACTTC. This codes for CASSLTGFSYEQYF.

The chain has TRBV7-8 and TRBJ1-3; unclear D gene. The CDR3 has 17 amino acids. Germline V gives CDR1 SGHVS, CDR2 FQNEAQ. V was clipped by 2 bases and J by 0 bases, with 14 bases between them. The DNA of the CDR3 is TGTGCCAGCAGCTTAACGGGATACACCTTCTCTGGAAACACCATATATTTT. Residues: CASSLTGYTFSGNTIYF.